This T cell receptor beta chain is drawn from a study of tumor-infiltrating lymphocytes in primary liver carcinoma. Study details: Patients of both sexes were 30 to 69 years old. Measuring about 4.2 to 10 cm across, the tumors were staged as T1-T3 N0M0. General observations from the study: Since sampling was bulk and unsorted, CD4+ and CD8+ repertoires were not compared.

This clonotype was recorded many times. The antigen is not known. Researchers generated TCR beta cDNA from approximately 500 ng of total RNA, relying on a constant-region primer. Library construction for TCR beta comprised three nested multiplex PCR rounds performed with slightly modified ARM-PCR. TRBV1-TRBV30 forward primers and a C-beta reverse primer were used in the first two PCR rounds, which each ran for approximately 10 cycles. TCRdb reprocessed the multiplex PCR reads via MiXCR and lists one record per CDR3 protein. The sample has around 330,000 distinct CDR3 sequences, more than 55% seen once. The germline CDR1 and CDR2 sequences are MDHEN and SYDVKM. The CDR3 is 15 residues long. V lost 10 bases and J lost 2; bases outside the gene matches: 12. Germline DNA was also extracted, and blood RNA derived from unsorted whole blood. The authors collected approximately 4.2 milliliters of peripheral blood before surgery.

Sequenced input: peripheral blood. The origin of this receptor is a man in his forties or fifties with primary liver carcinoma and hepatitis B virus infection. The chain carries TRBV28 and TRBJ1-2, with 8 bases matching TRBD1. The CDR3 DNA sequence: TGTGCCACGCCGCCGGAGTCAGGGGGCAACTATGGCTACACCTTC. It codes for CATPPESGGNYGYTF.